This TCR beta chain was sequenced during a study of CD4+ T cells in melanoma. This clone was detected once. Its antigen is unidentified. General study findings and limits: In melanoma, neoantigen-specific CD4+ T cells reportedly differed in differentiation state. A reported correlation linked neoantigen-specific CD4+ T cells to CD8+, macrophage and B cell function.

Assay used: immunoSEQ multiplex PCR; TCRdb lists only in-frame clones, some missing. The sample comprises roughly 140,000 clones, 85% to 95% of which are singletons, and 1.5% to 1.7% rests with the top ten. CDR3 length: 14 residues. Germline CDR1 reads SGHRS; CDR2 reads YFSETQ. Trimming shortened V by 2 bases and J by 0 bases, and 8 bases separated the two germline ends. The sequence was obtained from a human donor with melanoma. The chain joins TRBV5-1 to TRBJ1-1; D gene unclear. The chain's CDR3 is CASSFDGLNTEAFF. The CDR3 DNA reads TGCGCCAGCAGCTTCGACGGATTGAACACTGAAGCTTTCTTT.